These T cell receptor beta chains were read from a single sample in a study of shared clonotypes between healthy human individuals. Data came from immunoSEQ multiplex PCR; TCRdb stores just in-frame clones and leaves some out. The top ten hold under 0.8% of the sample, which has more than 900,000 clones, around 78% seen once. Sequencing was done on a sample of memory CD4+ T cells from PBMCs. These receptors all come from a man aged 18 to 35 in good health. Some clones in this sample may be carry-over from other donors' samples. The CDR3 runs from the conserved cysteine through the conserved F or W. A D gene is named only where the DNA matches it firmly. Size is stated for part of the rows, as once, few or many counts, or as a class when the clone is expanded.

clone size | J gene | D gene | V gene | CDR3 protein | CDR3 DNA
NA | TRBJ2-7 | NA | TRBV18 | CASSPVPYEQYF | TGTGCCAGCTCACCGGTCCCCTACGAGCAGTACTTC
NA | TRBJ2-5 | TRBD2 | TRBV5-1 | CASNRGASGSGLETQYF | TGCGCCAGCAACCGCGGGGCTAGCGGGAGTGGATTGGAGACCCAGTACTTC
NA | TRBJ2-5 | NA | TRBV7-9 | CASSLAETQYF | TGTGCCAGCAGCTTAGCCGAGACCCAGTACTTC
NA | TRBJ1-2 | TRBD1 | TRBV4-1 | CASSQDLKDRAYGYTF | TGCGCCAGCAGCCAAGATCTTAAAGACAGGGCTTATGGCTACACCTTC
NA | TRBJ2-1 | NA | TRBV11-3 | CASSVSGTGPANEQFF | TGTGCCAGCAGCGTTAGCGGGACAGGGCCCGCAAATGAGCAGTTCTTC
NA | TRBJ2-7 | NA | TRBV27 | CASRPIPASYEQYF | TGTGCCAGCAGGCCCATCCCAGCCTCCTACGAGCAGTACTTC
few | TRBJ2-1 | NA | TRBV11-2 | CASSRGGFNEQFF | TGTGCCAGCAGCCGTGGCGGATTTAATGAGCAGTTCTTC
NA | TRBJ1-3 | NA | TRBV5-1 | CASSLDRAGNTIYF | TGCGCCAGCAGCTTGGACAGGGCAGGAAACACCATATATTTT
NA | TRBJ1-5 | NA | TRBV6-1 | CASSEFALSNQPQHF | TGTGCCAGCAGTGAATTTGCACTTAGCAATCAGCCCCAGCATTTT
NA | TRBJ2-2 | NA | TRBV27 | CASSWSGRARELFF | TGTGCCAGCAGCTGGAGCGGTCGAGCTCGGGAGCTGTTTTTT
NA | TRBJ2-7 | TRBD1 | TRBV2 | CATALTGRSYEQYF | TGTGCCACCGCACTGACAGGGCGATCCTACGAGCAGTACTTC
few | TRBJ2-1 | NA | TRBV15 | CATSRVGAGNNEQFF | TGTGCCACCAGCAGAGTAGGAGCAGGGAACAATGAGCAGTTCTTC
NA | TRBJ2-3 | NA | TRBV12-1 | CASSLNHGLAGGGTDTQYF | TGTGCCAGCAGCTTGAATCATGGACTAGCGGGAGGAGGGACAGATACGCAGTATTTT
NA | TRBJ2-3 | NA | TRBV7-3 | CASSLQGQPTDTQYF | TGTGCCAGCAGCTTACAGGGGCAGCCGACAGATACGCAGTATTTT
NA | TRBJ1-2 | TRBD1 | TRBV5-1 | CASSLAQGANYGYTF | TGCGCCAGCAGCTTGGCGCAGGGGGCTAACTATGGCTACACCTTC
NA | TRBJ2-5 | NA | TRBV19 | CASSSPSGGGTQYF | TGTGCCAGTAGTTCCCCCAGCGGCGGTGGAACCCAGTACTTC
few | TRBJ2-3 | TRBD1 | TRBV27 | CASSFDRGKLTDTQYF | TGTGCCAGCAGTTTCGACAGGGGGAAACTCACAGATACGCAGTATTTT
NA | TRBJ1-5 | NA | TRBV2 | CASSVGRNNQPQHF | TGTGCCAGCAGTGTAGGTCGGAACAATCAGCCCCAGCATTTT
NA | TRBJ2-1 | NA | TRBV5-1 | CASSLGPGRNEQFF | TGCGCCAGCAGCTTGGGACCGGGACGCAATGAGCAGTTCTTC
NA | TRBJ2-1 | TRBD2 | TRBV18 | CASSPIAGVRNEQFF | TGTGCCAGCTCACCGATAGCGGGAGTCCGGAATGAGCAGTTCTTC
few | TRBJ2-1 | TRBD2 | TRBV4-3 | CASSQDAGLAGHNEQFF | TGCGCCAGCAGCCAAGATGCCGGACTAGCGGGGCACAATGAGCAGTTCTTC
NA | TRBJ2-1 | TRBD2 | TRBV18 | CASSPPTSGRIYNEQFF | TGTGCCAGCTCACCACCAACTAGCGGGAGAATTTACAATGAGCAGTTCTTC
once | TRBJ2-7 | NA | TRBV5-4 | CASSSSAGSYEQYF | TGTGCCAGCAGCTCTAGCGCGGGCTCCTACGAGCAGTACTTC
NA | TRBJ2-3 | TRBD1 | TRBV9 | CASSVGVTGETDTQYF | TGTGCCAGCAGCGTAGGGGTGACAGGGGAGACAGATACGCAGTATTTT
NA | TRBJ2-7 | TRBD2 | TRBV6-1 | CASSEGLAAPYEQYF | TGTGCCAGCAGTGAAGGACTAGCGGCGCCCTACGAGCAGTACTTC
NA | TRBJ2-3 | NA | TRBV15 | CATSRDPGPADTQYF | TGTGCCACCAGCAGGGACCCAGGGCCAGCAGATACGCAGTATTTT
few | TRBJ2-7 | NA | TRBV5-1 | CASQETGRSYEQYF | TGCGCCAGCCAAGAAACAGGTAGATCCTACGAGCAGTACTTC
NA | TRBJ2-2 | NA | TRBV21-1 | CASSTSTDRADRANTGELFF | TGTGCCAGCAGCACCTCGACAGATCGGGCTGATCGTGCTAACACCGGGGAGCTGTTTTTT
few | TRBJ1-1 | NA | TRBV11-3 | CTSSPGQNTEAFF | TGTACCAGCAGCCCAGGACAGAACACTGAAGCTTTCTTT
NA | TRBJ2-5 | TRBD2 | TRBV2 | CASRFLAGGGVAETQYF | TGTGCCAGCAGATTCCTAGCGGGAGGCGGGGTAGCAGAGACCCAGTACTTC
few | TRBJ1-1 | NA | TRBV9 | CASSVVSASAEAFF | TGTGCCAGCAGCGTAGTCTCCGCCTCCGCTGAAGCTTTCTTT
NA | TRBJ2-6 | NA | TRBV9 | CASSARTAQGSGANVLTF | TGTGCCAGCAGCGCGAGGACAGCTCAGGGTTCCGGGGCCAACGTCCTGACTTTC
once | TRBJ1-1 | NA | TRBV5-1 | CASSSNTEAFF | TGCGCCAGCAGCTCCAACACTGAAGCTTTCTTT
few | TRBJ2-7 | TRBD2 | TRBV13 | CASSFGTSGNYYEQYF | TGTGCCAGCAGCTTCGGGACTAGCGGTAATTACTACGAGCAGTACTTC
NA | TRBJ1-5 | NA | TRBV7-8 | CASSFSPGYSNQPQHF | TGTGCCAGCAGCTTTTCGCCGGGATATAGCAATCAGCCCCAGCATTTT
many | TRBJ1-5 | NA | TRBV18 | CASSPLQANQPQHF | TGTGCCAGCTCACCACTGCAGGCCAATCAGCCCCAGCATTTT
NA | TRBJ1-3 | NA | TRBV15 | CATSRGFEAGNTIYF | TGTGCCACCAGCAGAGGTTTCGAAGCTGGAAACACCATATATTTT
NA | TRBJ2-1 | NA | TRBV6-1 | CASSRRGATNNEQFF | TGTGCCAGCAGCCGCAGGGGGGCTACGAACAATGAGCAGTTCTTC
few | TRBJ1-1 | NA | TRBV4-2 | CASSQEAGAYTEAFF | TGTGCCAGCAGCCAAGAGGCGGGGGCTTACACTGAAGCTTTCTTT
NA | TRBJ1-5 | NA | TRBV7-9 | CASSRGGGQQPQHF | TGTGCCAGCAGCCGTGGGGGGGGGCAACAGCCCCAGCATTTT